This T cell receptor beta chain was sequenced in a study of neurological immune-mediated disorders. At least ten counts were recorded for this clonotype. J lost 7 bases, V lost 4 bases, and 8 bases had no gene match. CDR1 and CDR2 from the germline V gene are SGHRS and YFSETQ. This CDR3 is 15 amino acids long. TCRdb passed the 5' RACE reads through MiXCR, listing each CDR3 protein once. The data show about 81,000 distinct CDR3 sequences, about 4.5% seen once. Specified time point: longitudinal time-point 3. The rearrangement joins TRBV5-1 to TRBJ2-2; 9 positions match TRBD1. The receptor's source is a woman aged 55-70 years with multiple sclerosis. Specimen: PBMCs. CDR3 protein: CASSPSGQGGGELFF. The CDR3 DNA reads TGCGCCAGCAGCCCCTCGGGACAGGGCGGCGGGGAGCTGTTTTTT.